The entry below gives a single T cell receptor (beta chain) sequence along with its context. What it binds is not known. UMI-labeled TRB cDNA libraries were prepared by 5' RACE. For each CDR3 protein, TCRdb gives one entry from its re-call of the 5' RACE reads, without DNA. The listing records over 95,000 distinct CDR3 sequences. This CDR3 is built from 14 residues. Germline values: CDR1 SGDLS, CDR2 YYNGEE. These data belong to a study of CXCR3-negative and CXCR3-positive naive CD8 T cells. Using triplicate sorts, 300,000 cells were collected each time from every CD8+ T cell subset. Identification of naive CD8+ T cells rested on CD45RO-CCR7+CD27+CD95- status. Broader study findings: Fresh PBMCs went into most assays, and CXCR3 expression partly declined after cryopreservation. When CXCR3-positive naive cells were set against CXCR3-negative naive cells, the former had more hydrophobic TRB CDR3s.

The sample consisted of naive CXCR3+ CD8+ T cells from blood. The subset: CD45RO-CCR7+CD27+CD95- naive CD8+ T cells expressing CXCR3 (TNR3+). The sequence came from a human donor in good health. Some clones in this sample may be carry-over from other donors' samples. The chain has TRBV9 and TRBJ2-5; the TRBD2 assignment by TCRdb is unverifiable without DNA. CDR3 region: CASSVGLALETQYF.